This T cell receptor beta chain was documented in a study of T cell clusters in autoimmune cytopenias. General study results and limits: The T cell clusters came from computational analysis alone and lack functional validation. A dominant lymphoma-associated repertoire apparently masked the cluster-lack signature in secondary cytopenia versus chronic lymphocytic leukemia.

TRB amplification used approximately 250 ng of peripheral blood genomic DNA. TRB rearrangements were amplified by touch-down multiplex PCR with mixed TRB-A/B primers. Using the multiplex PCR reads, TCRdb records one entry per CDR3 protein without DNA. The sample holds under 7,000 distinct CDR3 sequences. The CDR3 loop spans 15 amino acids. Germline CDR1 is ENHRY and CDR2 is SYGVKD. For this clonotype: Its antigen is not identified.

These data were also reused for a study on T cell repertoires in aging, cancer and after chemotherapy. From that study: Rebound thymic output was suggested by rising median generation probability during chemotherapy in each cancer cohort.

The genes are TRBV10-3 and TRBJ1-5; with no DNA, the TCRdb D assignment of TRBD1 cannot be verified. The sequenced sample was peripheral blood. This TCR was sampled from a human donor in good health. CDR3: CAISRDRASNQPQHF.